The clone carrying this TCR beta chain was seen ten or more times. The record originates from a study of blood T cells in healthy people across ages. The CDR3 runs 13 residues. The V and J ends lost 7 bases and 9 bases respectively, with 17 bases between them. A second PCR, run for about 6 to 12 cycles, used a sample-barcoded 5' primer plus a J-beta primer mix. TCRdb passed the 5' RACE reads through MiXCR, listing each CDR3 protein once. The table has 1.5 million to 1.9 million distinct CDR3 sequences, 35% to 45% seen once; the top ten hold over 3.5%. The TCR was taken from a woman aged 18-29 years in good health. The source material was blood. The V gene is TRBV12-3 or TRBV12-4, the J gene TRBJ2-3; tentatively, D is TRBD2 (6 bases). Here the CDR3 reads CASTPGGPTTQYF. DNA for the CDR3: TGTGCCAGCACCCCAGGAGGGCCCACCACGCAGTATTTT.